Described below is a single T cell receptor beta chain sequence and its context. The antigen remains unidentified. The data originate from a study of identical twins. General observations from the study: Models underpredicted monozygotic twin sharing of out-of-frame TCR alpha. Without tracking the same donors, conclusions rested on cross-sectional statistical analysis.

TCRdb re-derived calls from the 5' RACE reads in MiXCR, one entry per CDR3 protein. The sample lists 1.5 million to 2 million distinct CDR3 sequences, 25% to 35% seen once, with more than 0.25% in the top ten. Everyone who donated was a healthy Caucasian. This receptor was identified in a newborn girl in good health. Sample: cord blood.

CDR3 residues: CASRQTEREARSSYNEQFF. CDR3 nucleotide sequence: TGTGCCAGCAGACAAACGGAGCGGGAGGCTAGGAGCTCCTACAATGAGCAGTTCTTC. The chain uses TRBV21-1 and TRBJ2-1; the DNA was not used to check the table's D call, TRBD2. TRBV21-1 is classified as a pseudogene. The CDR3 is 19 amino acids.